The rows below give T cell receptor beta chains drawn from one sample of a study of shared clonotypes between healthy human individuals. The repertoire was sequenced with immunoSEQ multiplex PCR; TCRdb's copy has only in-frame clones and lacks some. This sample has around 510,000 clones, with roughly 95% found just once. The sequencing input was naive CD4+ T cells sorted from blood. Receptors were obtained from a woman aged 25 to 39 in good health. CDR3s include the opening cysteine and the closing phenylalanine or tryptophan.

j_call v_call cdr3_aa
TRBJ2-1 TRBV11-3 CASSSGLAAYNEQFF
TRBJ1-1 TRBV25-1 CASSVAGMNTEAFF
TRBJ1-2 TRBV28 CASSFRGSSSWGYTF
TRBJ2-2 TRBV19 CASSATSGRRTGELFF
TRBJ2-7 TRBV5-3 CAGLELAGRSYEQYF
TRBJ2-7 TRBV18 CASSPPAGYEQYF
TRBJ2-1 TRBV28 CASSYSGSAYNEQFF
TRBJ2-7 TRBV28 CASSQVGANHYEQYF
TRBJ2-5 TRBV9 CASSERVLAGDAETQYF
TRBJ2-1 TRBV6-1 CASSVLQGSRGEQFF
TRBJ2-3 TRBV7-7 CASNPPGATQYF
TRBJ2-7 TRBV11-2 CASSFTGEQYF
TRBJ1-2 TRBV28 CATARVDHYGYTF
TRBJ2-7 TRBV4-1 CASSQAGTSFYEQYF
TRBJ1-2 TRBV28 CASSLGRAGGFYGYTF
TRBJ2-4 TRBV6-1 CASSAGTGGIAKNIQYF
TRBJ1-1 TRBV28 CASSLPTPGTEAFF
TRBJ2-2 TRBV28 CASSLETGLGTGELFF
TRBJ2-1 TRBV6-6 CASQRANEQFF
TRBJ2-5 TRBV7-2 CASSLGGLQETQYF
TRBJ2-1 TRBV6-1 CASTELAGERYEQFF
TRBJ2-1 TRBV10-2 CATGTGGREQFF
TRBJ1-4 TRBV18 CASSRGQLNEKLFF
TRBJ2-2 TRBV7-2 CASSLRSSGSISTGELFF
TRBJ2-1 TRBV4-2 CASSQDRSGPYNEQFF
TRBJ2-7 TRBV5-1 CASSLSAGGEQYF
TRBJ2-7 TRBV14 CASSLRVEGEQYF
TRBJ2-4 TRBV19 CASSLRNIQYF
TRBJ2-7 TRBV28 CASGTPTGVNEQYF
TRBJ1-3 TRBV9 CASSASQPGQGFSGNTIYF
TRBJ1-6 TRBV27 CASSLLPGSTNSPLHF
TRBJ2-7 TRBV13 CASSPSIAGPSGEQYF
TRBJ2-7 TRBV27 CASTLAGGPYEQYF
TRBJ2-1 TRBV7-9 CASSLGRDNEQFF
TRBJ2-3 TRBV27 CASTPWVGSGTAASTDTQYF
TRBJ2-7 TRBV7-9 CASSQWDRGTYEQYF
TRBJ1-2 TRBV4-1 CASSQVGQARSGYTF
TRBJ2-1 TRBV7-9 CASSLASSGFSYNEQFF
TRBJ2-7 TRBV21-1 CASSARLALDETYEQYF
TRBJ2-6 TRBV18 CASSPGRRDSGANVLTF
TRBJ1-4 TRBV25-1 CASRTGETNEKLFF
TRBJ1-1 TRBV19 CASSMTGGASEAFF
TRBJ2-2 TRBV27 CASSLGGTGELFF
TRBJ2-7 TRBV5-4 CASSPDQNRNEQYF
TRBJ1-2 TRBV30 CAWSTGTDGYTF
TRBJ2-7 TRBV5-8 CASSPSGTPYEQYF
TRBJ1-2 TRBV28 CASSHPPQGLYGYTF
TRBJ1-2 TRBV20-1 CSVRGVRGYTF
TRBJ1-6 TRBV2 CASTLEGNSPLHF
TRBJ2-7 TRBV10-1 CASSVSGPAYEQYF
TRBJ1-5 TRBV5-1 CASSLGAGGTQPQHF
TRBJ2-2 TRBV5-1 CASSQNSPGLAGWITGELFF
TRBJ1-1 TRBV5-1 CASSLGTGVTEAFF
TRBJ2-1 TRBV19 CASREGSSYNEQFF
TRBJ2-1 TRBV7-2 CASSLRWGSYNEQFF
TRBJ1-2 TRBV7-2 CASSRTGGGYGYTF
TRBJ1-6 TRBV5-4 CATGGDNSPLHF